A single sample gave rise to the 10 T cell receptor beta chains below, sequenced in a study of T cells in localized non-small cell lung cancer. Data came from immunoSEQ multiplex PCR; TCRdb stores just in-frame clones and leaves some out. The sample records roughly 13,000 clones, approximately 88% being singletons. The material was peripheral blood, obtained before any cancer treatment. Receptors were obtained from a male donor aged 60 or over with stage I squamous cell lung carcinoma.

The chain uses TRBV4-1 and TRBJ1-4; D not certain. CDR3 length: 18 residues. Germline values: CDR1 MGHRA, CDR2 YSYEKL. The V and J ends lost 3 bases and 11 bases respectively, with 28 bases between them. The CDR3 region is CASSQLERVVGSAGKLFF. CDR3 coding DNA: TGCGCCAGCAGCCAGTTAGAAAGGGTGGTGGGGTCCGCGGGGAAACTGTTTTTT.

The CDR3 DNA reads as TGCGCCAGCAGCTATCAACCTACCTACGAGCAGTACTTC. This gives the protein CASSYQPTYEQYF. V gene TRBV5-1 combines with J gene TRBJ2-7; the D is unclear. CDR1 is SGHRS, CDR2 YFSETQ, per germline. V was trimmed by 3 bases and J by 2 bases, leaving 9 bases between them. The CDR3 totals 13 residues.

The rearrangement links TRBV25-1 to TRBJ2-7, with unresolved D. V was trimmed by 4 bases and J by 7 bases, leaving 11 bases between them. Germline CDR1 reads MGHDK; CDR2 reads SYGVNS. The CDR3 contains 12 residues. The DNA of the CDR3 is TGTGCCAGCAGTGGTTGGACGTGGGAGCAGTACTTC. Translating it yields CASSGWTWEQYF.

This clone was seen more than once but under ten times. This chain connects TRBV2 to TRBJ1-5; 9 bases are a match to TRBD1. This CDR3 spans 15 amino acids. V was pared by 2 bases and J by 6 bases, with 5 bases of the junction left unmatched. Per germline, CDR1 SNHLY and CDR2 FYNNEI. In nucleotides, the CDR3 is TGTGCCAGCAGTGAACAGGGACAGGGAGGTCAGCCCCAGCATTTT. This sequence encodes CASSEQGQGGQPQHF.

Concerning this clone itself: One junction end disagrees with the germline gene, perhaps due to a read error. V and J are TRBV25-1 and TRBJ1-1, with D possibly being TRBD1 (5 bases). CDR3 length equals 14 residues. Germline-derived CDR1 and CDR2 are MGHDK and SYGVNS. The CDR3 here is CASSPPGGNPEAFF. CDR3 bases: TGTGCCAGCAGTCCCCCCGGGGGGAACCCTGAAGCTTTCTTT.

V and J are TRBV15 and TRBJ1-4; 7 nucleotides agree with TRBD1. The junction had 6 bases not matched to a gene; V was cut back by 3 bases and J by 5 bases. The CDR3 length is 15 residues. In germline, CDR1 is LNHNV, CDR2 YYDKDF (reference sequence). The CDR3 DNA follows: TGTGCCACCAGCAGCGAGGAGGGGGCCAATGAAAAACTGTTTTTT. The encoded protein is CATSSEEGANEKLFF.

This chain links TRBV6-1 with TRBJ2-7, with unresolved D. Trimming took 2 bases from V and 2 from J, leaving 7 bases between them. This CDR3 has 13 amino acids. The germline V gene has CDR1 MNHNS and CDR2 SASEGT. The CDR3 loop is CASSEWNPYEQYF. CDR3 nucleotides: TGTGCCAGCAGTGAATGGAACCCCTACGAGCAGTACTTC.

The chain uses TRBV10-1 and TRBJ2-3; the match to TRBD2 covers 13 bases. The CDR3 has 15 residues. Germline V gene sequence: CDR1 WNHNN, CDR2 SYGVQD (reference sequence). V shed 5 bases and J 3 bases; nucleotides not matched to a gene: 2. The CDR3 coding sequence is TGCGCCAGCAGTCGGACTAGCGGGAGTACAGATACGCAGTATTTT. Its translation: CASSRTSGSTDTQYF.

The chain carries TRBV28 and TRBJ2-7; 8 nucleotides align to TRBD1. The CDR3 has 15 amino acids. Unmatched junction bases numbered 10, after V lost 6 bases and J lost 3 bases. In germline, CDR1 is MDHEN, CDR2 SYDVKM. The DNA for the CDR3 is TGTGCCAGCAGACGAGGACAGGGACCCTTCTACGAGCAGTACTTC. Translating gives CASRRGQGPFYEQYF.

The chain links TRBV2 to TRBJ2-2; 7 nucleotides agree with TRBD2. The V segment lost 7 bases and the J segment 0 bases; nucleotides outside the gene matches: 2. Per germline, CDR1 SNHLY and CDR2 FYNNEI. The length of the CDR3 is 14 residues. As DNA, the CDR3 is TGTGCCAGCACTAGCGGAACGAACACCGGGGAGCTGTTTTTT. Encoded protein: CASTSGTNTGELFF.